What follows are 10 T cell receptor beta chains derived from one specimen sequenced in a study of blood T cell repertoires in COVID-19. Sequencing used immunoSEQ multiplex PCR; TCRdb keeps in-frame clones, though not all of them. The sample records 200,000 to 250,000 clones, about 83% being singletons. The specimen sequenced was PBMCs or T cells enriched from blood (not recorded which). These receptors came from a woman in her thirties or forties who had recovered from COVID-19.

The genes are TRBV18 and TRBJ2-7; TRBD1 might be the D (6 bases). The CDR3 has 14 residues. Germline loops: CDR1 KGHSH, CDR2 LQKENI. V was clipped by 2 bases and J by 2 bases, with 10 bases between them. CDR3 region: CASSPMRDTYEQYF. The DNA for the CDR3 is TGTGCCAGCTCACCAATGAGGGACACCTACGAGCAGTACTTC.

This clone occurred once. The CDR3 region is CASSPGQGLNQPQHF. CDR3 in DNA: TGTGCCAGCAGTCCGGGACAGGGGCTAAATCAGCCCCAGCATTTT. The rearrangement joins TRBV28 to TRBJ1-5, with 10 bases matching TRBD1. Germline trimming cut 5 bases from V and 4 bases from J; bases unmatched to any gene: 5. CDR1 and CDR2 (germline): MDHEN, SYDVKM. CDR3 size: 15 residues.

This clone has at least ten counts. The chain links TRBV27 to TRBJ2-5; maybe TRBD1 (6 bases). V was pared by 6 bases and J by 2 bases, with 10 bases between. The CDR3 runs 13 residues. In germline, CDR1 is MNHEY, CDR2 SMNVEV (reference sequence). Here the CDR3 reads CASSDRWQETQYF. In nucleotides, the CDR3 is TGTGCCAGCAGCGACAGGTGGCAAGAGACCCAGTACTTC.

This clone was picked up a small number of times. CDR3 in DNA: TGTGCCACCCTCAGGGATTACTATGGCTACACCTTC. This codes for CATLRDYYGYTF. This rearrangement joins TRBV6-5 to TRBJ1-2, with D perhaps matching TRBD1 (5 bases). Germline CDR1 is MNHEY and CDR2 is SVGAGI. V was trimmed by 10 bases and J by 3 bases, leaving 12 bases between them. The CDR3 is made up of 12 amino acids.

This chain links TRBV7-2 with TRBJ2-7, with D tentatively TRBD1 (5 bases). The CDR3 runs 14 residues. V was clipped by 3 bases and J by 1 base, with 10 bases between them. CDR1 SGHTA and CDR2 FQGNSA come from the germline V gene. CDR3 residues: CASSLSRGSYEQYV. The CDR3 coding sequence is TGTGCCAGCAGCTTGTCAAGGGGTTCCTACGAGCAGTACGTC.

DNA for the CDR3: TGTGCCAGCTCACCCGACAGGGGTGGCTATGGCTACACCTTC. It yields the protein CASSPDRGGYGYTF. The J gene is TRBJ1-2, the V gene TRBV18; 8 bases are a match to TRBD1. The CDR3 is 14 amino acids. Trimming at V came to 3 bases and at J to 4 bases, leaving 4 bases not matched to a gene. The germline V gene has CDR1 KGHSH and CDR2 LQKENI.

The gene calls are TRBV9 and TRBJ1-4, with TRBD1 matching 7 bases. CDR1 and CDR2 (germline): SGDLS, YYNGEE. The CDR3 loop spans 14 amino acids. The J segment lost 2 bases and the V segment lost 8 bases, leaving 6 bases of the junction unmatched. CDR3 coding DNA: TGTGCCAGTAGTCTACAGGGGACTAATGAAAAACTGTTTTTT. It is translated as CASSLQGTNEKLFF. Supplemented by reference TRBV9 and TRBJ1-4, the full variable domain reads DSGVTQTPKHLITATGQRVTLRCSPRSGDLSVYWYQQSLDQGLQFLIQYYNGEERAKGNILERFSAQQFPDLHSELNLSSLELGDSALYFCASSLQGTNEKLFFGSGTQLSVL.

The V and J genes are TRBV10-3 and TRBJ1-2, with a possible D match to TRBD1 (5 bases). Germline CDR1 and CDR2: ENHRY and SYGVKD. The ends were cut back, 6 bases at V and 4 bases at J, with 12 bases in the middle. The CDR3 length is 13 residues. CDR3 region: CAISETVGYGYTF. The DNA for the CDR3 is TGTGCCATCAGCGAGACAGTAGGCTATGGCTACACCTTC.

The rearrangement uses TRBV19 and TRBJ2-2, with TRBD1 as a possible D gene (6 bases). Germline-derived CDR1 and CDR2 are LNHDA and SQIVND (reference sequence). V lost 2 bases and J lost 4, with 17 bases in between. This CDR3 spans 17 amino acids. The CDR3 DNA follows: TGTGCCAGTAGTATACGCCCAGGGGAACCGCCCACCGGGGAGCTGTTTTTT. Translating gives CASSIRPGEPPTGELFF. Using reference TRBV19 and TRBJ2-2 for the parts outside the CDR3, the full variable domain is DGGITQSPKYLFRKEGQNVTLSCEQNLNHDAMYWYRQDPGQGLRLIYYSQIVNDFQKGDIAEGYSVSREKKESFPLTVTSAQKNPTAFYLCASSIRPGEPPTGELFFGEGSRLTVL.

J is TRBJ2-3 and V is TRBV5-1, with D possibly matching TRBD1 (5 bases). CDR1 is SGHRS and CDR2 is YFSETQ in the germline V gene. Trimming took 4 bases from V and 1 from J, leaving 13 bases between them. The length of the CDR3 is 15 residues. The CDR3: CASSPSQGGTDTQYF. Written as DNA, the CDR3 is TGCGCCAGCAGCCCTAGTCAGGGCGGCACAGATACGCAGTATTTT.